A selection of T cell receptor beta chains follows, all from one sample in a study of shared clonotypes between healthy human individuals. Profiling relied on immunoSEQ multiplex PCR, and the TCRdb table lists in-frame clones only, not all of them. The data show approximately 2,000,000 clones, with 93% seen just once and under 2% held by the top ten. The sequenced material came from naive CD8+ T cells from PBMCs. Receptor source: a man younger than 30 in good health. Some clones in this sample may be carry-over from other donors' samples. Each CDR3 is given with its conserved first and last residue.

v_call cdr3_aa
TRBV19 CASSIEGAPSHNEQFF
TRBV28 CASSLGRWANTEAFF
TRBV2 CASSDTWDSVGETQYF
TRBV5-1 CASSHSGPYNEQFF
TRBV6-1 CASSEWYRGRNQPQHF
TRBV18 CASSPKLQAGGTEAFF
TRBV18 CASSISRDTSTYEQYF
TRBV11-2 CASSPERGSYNEQFF
TRBV7-9 CASSLGDRPYEQYF
TRBV28 CASIEAAYSNQPQHF
TRBV28 CASSLVGGSYEQYF
TRBV19 CASSIDLVGGHTGELFF
TRBV28 CASSLRLAGGSDTQYF
TRBV10-3 CAISDPSGGQETQYF
TRBV7-6 CASSPSAGPGDTGELFF
TRBV7-9 CASSLSGVPKNIQYF
TRBV7-9 CASSLTSGSFSGELFF
TRBV28 CASSTTSAGSYNEQFF
TRBV29-1 CSVRTGNNEQFF
TRBV27 CASSHDRVYGYTF
TRBV5-6 CASSPPGGPWGAQYF
TRBV19 CASSIFQNTEAFF
TRBV29-1 CSVDPRIPMNTEAFF
TRBV19 CASRGGLEAFF
TRBV4-1 CASSQDSRVSSYNEQFF
TRBV5-5 CASSLYRTGVGTEAFF
TRBV12-5 CASGLDNTEAFF
TRBV28 CASSFQAGRTDTQYF
TRBV13 CASSLEPSSSGNTIYF
TRBV27 CASSSPTSGTNSYEQYF
TRBV27 CASRTSSGRADYYEQFF
TRBV7-3 CASSLGGNAHEQYF
TRBV25-1 CASSEWDTAYGYTF
TRBV19 CASGFGEQFF
TRBV11-3 CASSLGGLAGGPESYEQYF
TRBV6-1 CASSPPAGVLYEQYF
TRBV7-9 CASSSLGGAFYNEQFF
TRBV27 CASSLLGAGELFF
TRBV28 CASSRWGVEQYF
TRBV30 CAWSGDREGETQYF
TRBV13 CASSLGVSLDPETQYF